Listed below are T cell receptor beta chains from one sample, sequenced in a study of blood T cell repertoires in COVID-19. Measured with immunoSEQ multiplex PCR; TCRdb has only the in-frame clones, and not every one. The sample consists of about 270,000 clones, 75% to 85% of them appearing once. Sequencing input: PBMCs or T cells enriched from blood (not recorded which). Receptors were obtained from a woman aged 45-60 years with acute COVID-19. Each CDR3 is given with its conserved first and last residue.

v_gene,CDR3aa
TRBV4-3,CASSQETGVGYGYTF
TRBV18,CASSPRPGGENTEAFF
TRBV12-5,CASGLGQHQETQYF
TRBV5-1,CASSSSGGPNTGELFF
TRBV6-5,CASRRSSNQPQHF
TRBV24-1,CATSENGLGQGAINEQFF
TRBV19,CASSTPGQGSLHF
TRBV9,CASSVAEGGYHNEQFF
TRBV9,CASSVHRGGDTQYF
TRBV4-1,CASSQDPGGNQPQHF
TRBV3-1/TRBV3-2,CASSQDEGDQPQHF
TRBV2,CASEFNEQFF
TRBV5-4,CASSSIQGLNTGELFF
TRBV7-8,CASSLGTEQYF
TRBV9,CASSVALAGSTDTQYF
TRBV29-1,CSVGRPNEKLFF
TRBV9,CASSVVGSITDTQYF
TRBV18,CASSPLEGGVAREAFF
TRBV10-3,CAANPGEAYGYTF
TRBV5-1,CASSQSRTGGGETQYF
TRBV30,CAWGLAGPGAQYF
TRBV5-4,CASSRQGEATEAFF
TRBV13,CASSLLQGGNGYTF
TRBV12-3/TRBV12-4,CASSLVERETQYF
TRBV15,CATSRKTGAGGTEAFF
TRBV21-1,CASSTLSRQTKITEAFF
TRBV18,CASSPGRDRDYGYTF
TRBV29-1,CSVDKGMTEAFF
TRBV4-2,CASSLEGAGGYTF
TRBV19,CASSMGTVRNYGYTF
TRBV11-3,CASSLGGGQGNTGELFF
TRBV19,CASSIEGRNTEAFF
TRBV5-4,CASSLKLETGELFF
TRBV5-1,CASSPIPGTSYNEQFF
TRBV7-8,CASSLSPDRFLINEQFF
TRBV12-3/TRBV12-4,CASSTGGHEQYF
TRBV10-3,CASSPQVTGTEAFF
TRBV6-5,CASSRIDRVRTEAFF
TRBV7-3,CASSLNGDRAGYGYTF
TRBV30,CAWSKRNEQFF
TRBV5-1,CASSRPLAGGDEQFF
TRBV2,CASTPTGVSYGYTF
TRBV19,CASTSGQGAPYF
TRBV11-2,CASSLSVMITEAFF
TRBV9,CASSVQGDTPVSAGEAFF
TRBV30,CAWSVGHYEQYF
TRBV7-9,CASSLARQRGDTQYF
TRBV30,CAWSVNYNEQFF
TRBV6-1,CASSEAPGQAFDRGYTF
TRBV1,CTSSQMTLVNTEAFF
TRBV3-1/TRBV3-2,CASSQHRSEKLFF
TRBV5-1,CASSHSHQTETQYF
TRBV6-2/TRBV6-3,CASSYFKGQGYSNQPQHF
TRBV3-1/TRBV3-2,CASSQGTDYGYTF
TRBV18,CASSPGHDIYGYTF
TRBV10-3,CAISSAGTGLSGYTF
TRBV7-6,CASSLAHGGTDTQYF
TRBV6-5,CASRGTGGTYEQYF
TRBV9,CASSPRDIPNTEAFF